The following is a TCR beta chain sequence with its context. The antigen is undetermined. The entry originates in a study of response to subunit inactivated influenza vaccine. Study-wide results and limits: Authors suggested each seasonal influenza vaccination recruits few new T cells.

MiXCR, applied by TCRdb to the RT-PCR reads, yields one record per CDR3 protein. The profile shows some 500,000 distinct CDR3 sequences, 10% to 15% of them singletons. The sequencing here drew on PBMCs from blood, taken roughly 47 days after vaccination. The receptor's source is a man in his forties or fifties who received an inactivated influenza vaccine.

This chain's CDR3 is CASSGAYSGNTIYF. The CDR3 region has the DNA TGTGCCAGCAGTGGGGCGTACTCTGGAAACACCATATATTTT. This rearrangement joins TRBV28 to TRBJ1-3; D is possibly TRBD1 (5 bases). CDR3 length equals 14 residues. V was clipped by 5 bases and J by 0 bases, with 8 bases between them. Germline values: CDR1 MDHEN, CDR2 SYDVKM.